Listed here are 4 T cell receptor beta chains from one sample, sequenced in a study of cytomegalovirus exposure and HLA in healthy donors. This PCR relied on a set of 60 Vbeta primers and 13 Jbeta primers. TCRdb's copy holds only in-frame clones and misses some; the assay was immunoSEQ multiplex PCR. Of 85,000 to 120,000 clones in the sample, roughly 82% were seen once. Source material: PBMCs. The receptors shown here come from a woman between 50 and 59 years old in good health and CMV-seropositive.

This clone was detected only once. The V call is TRBV9, the J call TRBJ2-5; the match to TRBD2 covers 13 bases. Germline assignment: CDR1 SGDLS and CDR2 YYNGEE. The CDR3 is 15 amino acids. V trimming: 4 bases; J trimming: 7 bases; junction bases outside the gene matches: 7. Written as DNA, the CDR3 is TGTGCCAGCAGCCTCAGGACTAGCGGGGGCGGGACCCAGTACTTC. This gives the protein CASSLRTSGGGTQYF.

The CDR3 nucleotides are TGTGCCAGCAGCTTAGCGCTCACGGACTATGGCTACACCTTC. Translating it yields CASSLALTDYGYTF. The rearrangement joins TRBV7-8 to TRBJ1-2; no reliable D call. Germline CDR1 and CDR2: SGHVS and FQNEAQ. This CDR3 contains 14 residues. V lost 0 bases to trimming and J lost 3 bases, with 8 bases between them. The whole variable domain, remainder taken from reference TRBV7-8 and TRBJ1-2, is GAGVSQSPRYKVAKRGQDVALRCDPISGHVSLFWYQQALGQGPEFLTYFQNEAQLDKSGLPSDRFFAERPEGSVSTLKIQRTQQEDSAVYLCASSLALTDYGYTFGSGTRLTVV.

By sample share, this clone is medium-sized. The V call is TRBV27, the J call TRBJ2-2, with D unclear. This CDR3 spans 13 amino acids. Germline V gene lookup returns CDR1 MNHEY and CDR2 SMNVEV (reference sequence). V was pared by 3 bases and J by 1 base, with 3 bases between. The DNA for the CDR3 is TGTGCCAGCAGTTTCGGGAACACCGGGGAGCTGTTTTTT. Its protein is CASSFGNTGELFF.

The gene calls are TRBV5-1 and TRBJ2-7; TRBD2 matches 16 bases. Germline CDR1 is SGHRS and CDR2 is YFSETQ. The CDR3 is 15 amino acids. J was trimmed by 6 bases and V by 4 bases; bases with no gene match: 4. CDR3 DNA sequence: TGCGCCAGCAGCCCTGGGACTAGCGGGGGGGTCGAGCAGTACTTC. It translates to CASSPGTSGGVEQYF.